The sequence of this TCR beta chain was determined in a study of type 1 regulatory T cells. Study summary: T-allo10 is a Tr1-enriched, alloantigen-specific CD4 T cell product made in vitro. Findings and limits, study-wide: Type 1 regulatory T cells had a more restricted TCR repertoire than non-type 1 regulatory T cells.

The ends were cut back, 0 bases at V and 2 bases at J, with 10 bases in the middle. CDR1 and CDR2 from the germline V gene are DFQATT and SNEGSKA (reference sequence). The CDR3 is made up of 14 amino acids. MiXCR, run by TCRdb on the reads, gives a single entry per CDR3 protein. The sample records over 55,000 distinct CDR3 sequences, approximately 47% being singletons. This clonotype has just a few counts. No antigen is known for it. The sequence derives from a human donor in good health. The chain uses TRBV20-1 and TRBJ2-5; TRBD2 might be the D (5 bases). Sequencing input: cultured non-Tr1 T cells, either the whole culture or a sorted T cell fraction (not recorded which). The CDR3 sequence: CSARDSAGQETQYF. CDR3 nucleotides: TGCAGTGCTAGAGACTCGGCGGGTCAAGAGACCCAGTACTTC.